Listed below are T cell receptor beta chains from one sample, sequenced in a study of blood T cell repertoires in COVID-19. Clones were sequenced by immunoSEQ multiplex PCR, and TCRdb holds only the in-frame ones, with some missing. Of some 150,000 clones listed, around 79% were seen once; the top ten hold 4% to 5%. Material: peripheral blood. The source of these receptors is a woman aged 70 to 79 with COVID-19, enrolled during active disease. Both conserved end residues are part of each CDR3. The order of the fields is D gene, clone size, J gene, V gene, CDR3 protein, CDR3 DNA. The D gene is left open where the match is weak. Clone size appears in some rows only: once, few, many, or a class for an expanded clone.

D gene: -
clone size: -
J gene: TRBJ1-2
V gene: TRBV28
CDR3 protein: CASSHENYGYTF
CDR3 DNA: TGTGCCAGCAGTCACGAGAACTATGGCTACACCTTC

D gene: -
clone size: -
J gene: TRBJ1-2
V gene: TRBV7-8
CDR3 protein: CASSPPDRSYGYTF
CDR3 DNA: TGTGCCAGCAGCCCCCCAGATCGAAGCTATGGCTACACCTTC

D gene: TRBD2
clone size: few
J gene: TRBJ2-1
V gene: TRBV7-3
CDR3 protein: CASSLTGGGVGNEQFF
CDR3 DNA: TGTGCCAGCAGCTTAACGGGCGGGGGTGTCGGCAATGAGCAGTTCTTC

D gene: -
clone size: -
J gene: TRBJ2-7
V gene: TRBV7-8
CDR3 protein: CASSRAASYEQYF
CDR3 DNA: TGTGCCAGCAGCCGGGCCGCATCATACGAGCAGTACTTC

D gene: -
clone size: -
J gene: TRBJ1-4
V gene: TRBV5-4
CDR3 protein: CASSPGLLGEREKLFF
CDR3 DNA: TGTGCCAGCAGCCCGGGACTCCTGGGAGAAAGGGAAAAACTGTTTTTT

D gene: TRBD2
clone size: few
J gene: TRBJ2-3
V gene: TRBV20-1
CDR3 protein: CSASLPSGGRTDTQYF
CDR3 DNA: TGCAGTGCTAGTCTTCCTAGCGGGGGCCGCACAGATACGCAGTATTTT

D gene: -
clone size: -
J gene: TRBJ2-3
V gene: TRBV20-1
CDR3 protein: CSARWPDTQYF
CDR3 DNA: TGCAGTGCCAGGTGGCCAGATACGCAGTATTTT

D gene: TRBD2
clone size: -
J gene: TRBJ2-1
V gene: TRBV2
CDR3 protein: CASSEGRGASYNEQFF
CDR3 DNA: TGTGCCAGCAGTGAAGGGCGGGGGGCCTCCTACAATGAGCAGTTCTTC

D gene: -
clone size: -
J gene: TRBJ1-5
V gene: TRBV30
CDR3 protein: CAWSDGRDQPQHF
CDR3 DNA: TGTGCCTGGAGTGATGGGCGAGATCAGCCCCAGCATTTT

D gene: -
clone size: -
J gene: TRBJ2-5
V gene: TRBV5-4
CDR3 protein: CASSLRGIPSETQYF
CDR3 DNA: TGTGCCAGCAGCTTGAGAGGTATCCCCTCAGAGACCCAGTACTTC

D gene: TRBD1
clone size: -
J gene: TRBJ1-3
V gene: TRBV7-2
CDR3 protein: CASSPETGGLSGNTIYF
CDR3 DNA: TGTGCCAGCAGCCCGGAGACAGGGGGCCTCTCTGGAAACACCATATATTTT

D gene: TRBD1
clone size: -
J gene: TRBJ1-2
V gene: TRBV25-1
CDR3 protein: CASSEGQGVGYTF
CDR3 DNA: TGTGCCAGCAGTGAAGGACAGGGGGTGGGCTACACCTTC

D gene: -
clone size: -
J gene: TRBJ2-3
V gene: TRBV2
CDR3 protein: CASSELLGTQGAQYF
CDR3 DNA: TGTGCCAGCAGTGAACTTCTAGGCACCCAGGGTGCGCAGTATTTT

D gene: -
clone size: -
J gene: TRBJ2-7
V gene: TRBV5-6
CDR3 protein: CASSLEARGYEQYF
CDR3 DNA: TGTGCCAGCAGCTTGGAAGCCAGGGGATACGAGCAGTACTTC

D gene: -
clone size: once
J gene: TRBJ2-3
V gene: TRBV7-9
CDR3 protein: CASSPGVYTDTQYF
CDR3 DNA: TGTGCCAGCAGCCCGGGAGTATACACAGATACGCAGTATTTT

D gene: -
clone size: once
J gene: TRBJ2-5
V gene: TRBV7-8
CDR3 protein: CASSLGYGYQETQYF
CDR3 DNA: TGTGCCAGCAGCTTAGGGTACGGGTACCAAGAGACCCAGTACTTC

D gene: -
clone size: -
J gene: TRBJ1-2
V gene: TRBV19
CDR3 protein: CAISRGGFYGYTF
CDR3 DNA: TGTGCCATCTCCCGGGGGGGATTCTATGGCTACACCTTC

D gene: TRBD2
clone size: few
J gene: TRBJ2-3
V gene: TRBV18
CDR3 protein: CASSPPFIAGADTQYF
CDR3 DNA: TGTGCCAGCTCACCCCCTTTTATAGCGGGCGCAGATACGCAGTATTTT

D gene: TRBD1
clone size: -
J gene: TRBJ1-2
V gene: TRBV3-1/TRBV3-2
CDR3 protein: CASSLGTGWDGYTF
CDR3 DNA: TGTGCCAGCAGCCTCGGGACAGGGTGGGATGGCTACACCTTC

D gene: -
clone size: -
J gene: TRBJ2-7
V gene: TRBV11-2
CDR3 protein: CASSGDYEQYF
CDR3 DNA: TGTGCCAGCAGCGGAGACTACGAGCAGTACTTC

D gene: -
clone size: few
J gene: TRBJ2-1
V gene: TRBV20-1
CDR3 protein: CSAGRGSEQFF
CDR3 DNA: TGCAGTGCTGGGAGGGGGTCTGAGCAGTTCTTC

D gene: -
clone size: -
J gene: TRBJ2-7
V gene: TRBV18
CDR3 protein: CASSSLTGPYEQYF
CDR3 DNA: TGTGCCAGCTCAAGTCTTACAGGGCCCTACGAGCAGTACTTC

D gene: -
clone size: -
J gene: TRBJ1-2
V gene: TRBV3-1/TRBV3-2
CDR3 protein: CASSQDPGHGYTF
CDR3 DNA: TGTGCCAGCAGCCAAGACCCAGGTCATGGCTACACCTTC

D gene: -
clone size: -
J gene: TRBJ1-2
V gene: TRBV7-9
CDR3 protein: CASSLVRTEDNYGYTF
CDR3 DNA: TGTGCCAGCAGCTTAGTGAGGACAGAAGATAACTATGGCTACACCTTC

D gene: -
clone size: -
J gene: TRBJ2-7
V gene: TRBV10-2
CDR3 protein: CASGASWASEQYF
CDR3 DNA: TGCGCCAGCGGGGCCAGTTGGGCCTCCGAGCAGTACTTC

D gene: -
clone size: -
J gene: TRBJ1-5
V gene: TRBV6-5
CDR3 protein: CASSTHRAQPQHF
CDR3 DNA: TGTGCCAGCAGTACTCACAGGGCTCAGCCCCAGCATTTT

D gene: TRBD1
clone size: -
J gene: TRBJ2-3
V gene: TRBV2
CDR3 protein: CASSLGQRIPDTQYF
CDR3 DNA: TGTGCCAGCAGTTTGGGACAGCGGATTCCAGATACGCAGTATTTT

D gene: -
clone size: -
J gene: TRBJ1-6
V gene: TRBV5-1
CDR3 protein: CASRLTPGLRHNSPLHF
CDR3 DNA: TGCGCCAGCAGGCTGACCCCGGGACTGCGACATAATTCACCCCTCCACTTT

D gene: -
clone size: -
J gene: TRBJ2-1
V gene: TRBV5-1
CDR3 protein: CASSRNTYSSYNEQFF
CDR3 DNA: TGCGCCAGCAGCAGGAATACGTACAGCTCCTACAATGAGCAGTTCTTC

D gene: TRBD2
clone size: -
J gene: TRBJ2-7
V gene: TRBV27
CDR3 protein: CASSRSSGGTYEQYF
CDR3 DNA: TGTGCCAGCAGTAGGTCTAGCGGGGGGACCTACGAGCAGTACTTC

D gene: TRBD1
clone size: -
J gene: TRBJ1-1
V gene: TRBV5-1
CDR3 protein: CASSLGTGGANTEAFF
CDR3 DNA: TGCGCCAGCAGCTTGGGGACAGGGGGCGCGAACACTGAAGCTTTCTTT

D gene: TRBD1
clone size: -
J gene: TRBJ1-1
V gene: TRBV19
CDR3 protein: CASSSRTGHTEAFF
CDR3 DNA: TGTGCCAGTAGTTCGAGGACAGGCCACACTGAAGCTTTCTTT

D gene: TRBD1
clone size: -
J gene: TRBJ1-2
V gene: TRBV9
CDR3 protein: CASSARTGDGYTF
CDR3 DNA: TGTGCCAGCAGCGCTAGGACAGGGGACGGCTACACCTTC

D gene: -
clone size: few
J gene: TRBJ1-6
V gene: TRBV6-4
CDR3 protein: CASARSGGNSPLHF
CDR3 DNA: TGTGCCAGCGCGCGTTCCGGGGGAAATTCACCCCTCCACTTT

D gene: -
clone size: -
J gene: TRBJ1-5
V gene: TRBV29-1
CDR3 protein: CSVVEQSSQPQHF
CDR3 DNA: TGCAGCGTTGTTGAACAGTCGAGTCAGCCCCAGCATTTT

D gene: TRBD1
clone size: once
J gene: TRBJ1-1
V gene: TRBV6-5
CDR3 protein: CASSRDRVNTEAFF
CDR3 DNA: TGTGCCAGCAGCCGCGACAGGGTGAACACTGAAGCTTTCTTT

D gene: -
clone size: -
J gene: TRBJ2-7
V gene: TRBV29-1
CDR3 protein: CSIASNYEQYF
CDR3 DNA: TGCAGCATAGCGAGTAACTACGAGCAGTACTTC

D gene: TRBD1
clone size: -
J gene: TRBJ1-2
V gene: TRBV6-5
CDR3 protein: CASSRAGTVDGYTF
CDR3 DNA: TGTGCCAGCAGCAGAGCCGGGACAGTCGATGGCTACACCTTC

D gene: -
clone size: -
J gene: TRBJ1-1
V gene: TRBV11-2
CDR3 protein: CASSWGVGAGTEAFF
CDR3 DNA: TGTGCCAGCAGCTGGGGGGTTGGGGCAGGCACTGAAGCTTTCTTT

D gene: -
clone size: -
J gene: TRBJ2-3
V gene: TRBV18
CDR3 protein: CASSQLETDTQYF
CDR3 DNA: TGTGCCAGCTCCCAATTAGAGACAGATACGCAGTATTTT

D gene: TRBD2
clone size: -
J gene: TRBJ2-7
V gene: TRBV3-1/TRBV3-2
CDR3 protein: CASSHGGITSYEQYF
CDR3 DNA: TGTGCCAGCAGCCACGGGGGGATCACCTCCTACGAGCAGTACTTC

D gene: -
clone size: -
J gene: TRBJ1-6
V gene: TRBV5-4
CDR3 protein: CASSLGGGRSYNSPLHF
CDR3 DNA: TGTGCCAGCAGCTTGGGGGGCGGGAGGTCCTATAATTCACCCCTCCACTTT

D gene: -
clone size: -
J gene: TRBJ2-7
V gene: TRBV10-3
CDR3 protein: CAISGDNTYEQYF
CDR3 DNA: TGTGCCATCAGTGGGGACAACACCTACGAGCAGTACTTC

D gene: -
clone size: -
J gene: TRBJ1-1
V gene: TRBV12-3/TRBV12-4
CDR3 protein: CASRGANTEAFF
CDR3 DNA: TGTGCCAGCAGGGGGGCGAACACTGAAGCTTTCTTT

D gene: -
clone size: -
J gene: TRBJ1-4
V gene: TRBV28
CDR3 protein: CASSSGSGKLFF
CDR3 DNA: TGTGCCAGCAGTTCAGGCAGCGGAAAACTGTTTTTT

D gene: -
clone size: -
J gene: TRBJ2-7
V gene: TRBV6-6
CDR3 protein: CASERGGADEQYF
CDR3 DNA: TGTGCCAGCGAAAGAGGGGGGGCTGACGAGCAGTACTTC

D gene: -
clone size: -
J gene: TRBJ2-7
V gene: TRBV9
CDR3 protein: CASSVGQGTYEQYF
CDR3 DNA: TGTGCCAGCAGCGTAGGTCAGGGTACCTACGAGCAGTACTTC

D gene: -
clone size: once
J gene: TRBJ2-2
V gene: TRBV5-5
CDR3 protein: CASSPSSWNTGELFF
CDR3 DNA: TGTGCCAGCAGCCCGAGTTCTTGGAACACCGGGGAGCTGTTTTTT

D gene: TRBD2
clone size: -
J gene: TRBJ2-5
V gene: TRBV5-4
CDR3 protein: CASSMGLAGKKETQYF
CDR3 DNA: TGTGCCAGCAGCATGGGACTAGCGGGGAAAAAAGAGACCCAGTACTTC

D gene: -
clone size: -
J gene: TRBJ1-5
V gene: TRBV16
CDR3 protein: CASSPTTGAGLAQHF
CDR3 DNA: TGTGCCAGCAGCCCCACAACAGGAGCGGGATTGGCCCAGCATTTT

D gene: -
clone size: few
J gene: TRBJ1-1
V gene: TRBV6-6
CDR3 protein: CASSYSIGGTEAFF
CDR3 DNA: TGTGCCAGCAGTTACTCGATCGGGGGCACTGAAGCTTTCTTT

D gene: TRBD1
clone size: -
J gene: TRBJ1-1
V gene: TRBV5-6
CDR3 protein: CASSPANRGRGTEAFF
CDR3 DNA: TGTGCCAGCAGCCCAGCCAACAGGGGAAGAGGGACTGAAGCTTTCTTT

D gene: TRBD1
clone size: -
J gene: TRBJ1-2
V gene: TRBV6-2/TRBV6-3
CDR3 protein: CASSRQGHGYTF
CDR3 DNA: TGTGCCAGCAGTAGACAGGGACATGGCTACACCTTC

D gene: TRBD1
clone size: once
J gene: TRBJ1-2
V gene: TRBV4-1
CDR3 protein: CASSQEGQGPSYGYTF
CDR3 DNA: TGCGCCAGCAGCCAAGAGGGACAGGGGCCCTCCTATGGCTACACCTTC

D gene: -
clone size: few
J gene: TRBJ2-1
V gene: TRBV6-1
CDR3 protein: CASREGLSNNEQFF
CDR3 DNA: TGTGCCAGCAGAGAAGGGCTGTCGAACAATGAGCAGTTCTTC

D gene: TRBD1
clone size: -
J gene: TRBJ2-7
V gene: TRBV11-2
CDR3 protein: CASSLDRGISYEQYF
CDR3 DNA: TGTGCCAGCAGCTTGGACAGGGGGATATCCTACGAGCAGTACTTC

D gene: -
clone size: -
J gene: TRBJ1-5
V gene: TRBV5-1
CDR3 protein: CASSPAEAEGPQHF
CDR3 DNA: TGCGCCAGCAGCCCCGCGGAGGCAGAGGGACCCCAGCATTTT

D gene: -
clone size: -
J gene: TRBJ1-1
V gene: TRBV2
CDR3 protein: CASITQGIEAFF
CDR3 DNA: TGTGCCAGCATTACCCAGGGGATTGAAGCTTTCTTT

D gene: -
clone size: -
J gene: TRBJ1-2
V gene: TRBV6-4
CDR3 protein: CASSRTGNYGYTF
CDR3 DNA: TGTGCCAGCAGCCGCACAGGGAACTATGGCTACACCTTC

D gene: -
clone size: -
J gene: TRBJ2-1
V gene: TRBV29-1
CDR3 protein: CSVGQGSYNEQFF
CDR3 DNA: TGCAGCGTTGGGCAGGGGTCCTACAATGAGCAGTTCTTC